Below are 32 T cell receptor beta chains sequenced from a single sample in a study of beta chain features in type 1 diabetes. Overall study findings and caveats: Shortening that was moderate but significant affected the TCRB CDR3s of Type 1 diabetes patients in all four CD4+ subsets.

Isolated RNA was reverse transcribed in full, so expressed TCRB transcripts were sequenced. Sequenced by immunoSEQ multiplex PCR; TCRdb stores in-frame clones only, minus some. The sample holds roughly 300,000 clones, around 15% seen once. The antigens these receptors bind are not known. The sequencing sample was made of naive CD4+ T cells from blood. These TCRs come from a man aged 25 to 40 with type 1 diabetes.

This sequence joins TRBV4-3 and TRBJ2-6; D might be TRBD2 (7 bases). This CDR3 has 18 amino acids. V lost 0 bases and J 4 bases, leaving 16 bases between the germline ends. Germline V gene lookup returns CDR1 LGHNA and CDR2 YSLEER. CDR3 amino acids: CASSQEGAGAQGANVLTF. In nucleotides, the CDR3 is TGCGCCAGCAGCCAAGAAGGGGCGGGGGCGCAAGGGGCCAACGTCCTGACTTTC.

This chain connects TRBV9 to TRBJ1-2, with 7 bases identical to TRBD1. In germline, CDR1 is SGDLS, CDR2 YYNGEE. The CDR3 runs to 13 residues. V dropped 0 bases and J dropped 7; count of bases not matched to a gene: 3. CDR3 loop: CASSVDRGGGYTF. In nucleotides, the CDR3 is TGTGCCAGCAGCGTAGACAGGGGCGGTGGCTACACCTTC.

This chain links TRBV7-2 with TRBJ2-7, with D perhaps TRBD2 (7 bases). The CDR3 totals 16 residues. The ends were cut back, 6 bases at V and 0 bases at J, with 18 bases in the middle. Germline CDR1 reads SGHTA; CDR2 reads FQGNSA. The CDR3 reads CASSFIGGGSSYEQYF. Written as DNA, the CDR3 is TGTGCCAGCAGTTTCATAGGGGGGGGTAGCTCCTACGAGCAGTACTTC. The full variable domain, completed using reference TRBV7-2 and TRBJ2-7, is GAGVSQSPSNKVTEKGKDVELRCDPISGHTALYWYRQSLGQGLEFLIYFQGNSAPDKSGLPSDRFSAERTGGSVSTLTIQRTQQEDSAVYLCASSFIGGGSSYEQYFGPGTRLTVT.

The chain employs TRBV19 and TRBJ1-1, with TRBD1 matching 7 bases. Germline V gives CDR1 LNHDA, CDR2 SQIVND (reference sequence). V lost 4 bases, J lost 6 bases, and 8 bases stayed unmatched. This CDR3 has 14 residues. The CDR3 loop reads CASSTRQGRSEAFF. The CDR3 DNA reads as TGTGCCAGTAGTACACGACAGGGAAGGTCTGAAGCTTTCTTT.

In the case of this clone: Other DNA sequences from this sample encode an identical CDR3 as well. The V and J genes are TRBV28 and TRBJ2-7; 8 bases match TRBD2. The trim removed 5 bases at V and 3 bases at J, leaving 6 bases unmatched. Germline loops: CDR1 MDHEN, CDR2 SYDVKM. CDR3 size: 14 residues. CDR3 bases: TGTGCCAGCAGTCTCGGGACTAGTCTCTACGAGCAGTACTTC. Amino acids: CASSLGTSLYEQYF.

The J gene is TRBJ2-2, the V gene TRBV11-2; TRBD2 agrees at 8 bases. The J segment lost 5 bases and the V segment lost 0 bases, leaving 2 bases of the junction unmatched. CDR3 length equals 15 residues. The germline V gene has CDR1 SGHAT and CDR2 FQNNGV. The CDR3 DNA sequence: TGTGCCAGCAGCTTAGACGGGGGGGGTACCGGGGAGCTGTTTTTT. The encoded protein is CASSLDGGGTGELFF.

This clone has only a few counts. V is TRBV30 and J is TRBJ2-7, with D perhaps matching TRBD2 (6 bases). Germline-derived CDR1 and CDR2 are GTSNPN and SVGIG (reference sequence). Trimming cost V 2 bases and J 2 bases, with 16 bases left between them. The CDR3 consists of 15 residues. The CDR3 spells CAWSTSLGGTYEQYF. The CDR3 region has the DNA TGTGCCTGGAGTACTTCTTTGGGGGGTACCTACGAGCAGTACTTC.

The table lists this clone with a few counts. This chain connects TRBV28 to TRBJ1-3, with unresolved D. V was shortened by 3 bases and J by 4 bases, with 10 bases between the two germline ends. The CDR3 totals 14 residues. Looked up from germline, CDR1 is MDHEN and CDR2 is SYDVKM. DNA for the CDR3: TGTGCCAGCAGTTTTGAGGGTTCGGGAAACACCATATATTTT. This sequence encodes CASSFEGSGNTIYF. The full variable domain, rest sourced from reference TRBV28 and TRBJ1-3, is DVKVTQSSRYLVKRTGEKVFLECVQDMDHENMFWYRQDPGLGLRLIYFSYDVKMKEKGDIPEGYSVSREKKERFSLILESASTNQTSMYLCASSFEGSGNTIYFGEGSWLTVV.

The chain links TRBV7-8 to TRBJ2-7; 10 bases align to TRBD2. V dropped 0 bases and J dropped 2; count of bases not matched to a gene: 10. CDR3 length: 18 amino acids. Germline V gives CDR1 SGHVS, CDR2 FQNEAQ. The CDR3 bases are TGTGCCAGCAGCTTAGCAGGCCTAGCGGGAGTTGGGACCTACGAGCAGTACTTC. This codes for CASSLAGLAGVGTYEQYF.

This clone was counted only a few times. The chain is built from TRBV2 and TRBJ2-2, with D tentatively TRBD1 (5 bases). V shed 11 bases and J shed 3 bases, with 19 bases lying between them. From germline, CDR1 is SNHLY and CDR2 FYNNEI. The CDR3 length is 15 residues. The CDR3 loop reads CAGHRSSSYTGELFF. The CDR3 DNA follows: TGTGCCGGACACCGCAGCTCTTCCTACACCGGGGAGCTGTTTTTT.

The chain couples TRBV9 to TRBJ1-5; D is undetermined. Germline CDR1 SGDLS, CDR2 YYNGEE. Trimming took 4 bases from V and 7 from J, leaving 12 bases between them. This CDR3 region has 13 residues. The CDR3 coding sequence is TGTGCCAGCAGCCAGCATGACGGGCAGCCCCAGCATTTT. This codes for CASSQHDGQPQHF.

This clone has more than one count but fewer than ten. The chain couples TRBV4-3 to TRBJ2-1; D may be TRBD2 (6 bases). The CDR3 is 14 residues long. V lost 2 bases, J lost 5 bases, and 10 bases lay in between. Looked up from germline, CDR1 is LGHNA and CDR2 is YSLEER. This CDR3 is CASSQTGLHNEQFF. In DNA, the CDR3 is TGCGCCAGCAGCCAAACGGGACTTCACAATGAGCAGTTCTTC.

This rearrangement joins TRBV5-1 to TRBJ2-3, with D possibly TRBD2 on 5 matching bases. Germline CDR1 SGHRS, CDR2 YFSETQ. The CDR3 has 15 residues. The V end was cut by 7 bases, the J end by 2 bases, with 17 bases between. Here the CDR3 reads CASLLSGGYTDTQYF. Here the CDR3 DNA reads TGCGCCAGCTTGTTATCGGGCGGGTACACAGATACGCAGTATTTT.

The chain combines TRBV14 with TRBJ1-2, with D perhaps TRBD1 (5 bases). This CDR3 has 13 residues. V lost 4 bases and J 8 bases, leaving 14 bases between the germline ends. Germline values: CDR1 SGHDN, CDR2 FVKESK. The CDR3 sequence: CASSPRTTDGYTF. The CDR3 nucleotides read TGTGCCAGCAGCCCAAGGACAACGGACGGCTACACCTTC.

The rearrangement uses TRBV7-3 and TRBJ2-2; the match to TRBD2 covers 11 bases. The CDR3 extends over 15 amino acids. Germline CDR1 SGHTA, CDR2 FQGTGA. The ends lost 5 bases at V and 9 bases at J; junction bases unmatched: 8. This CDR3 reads CASSESTSGRRELFF. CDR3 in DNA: TGTGCCAGCAGCGAATCAACTAGCGGGAGACGGGAGCTGTTTTTT.

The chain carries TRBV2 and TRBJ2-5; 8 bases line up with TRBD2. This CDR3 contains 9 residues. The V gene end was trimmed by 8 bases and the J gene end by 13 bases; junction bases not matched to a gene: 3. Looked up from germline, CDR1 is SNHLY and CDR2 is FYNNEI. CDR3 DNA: TGTGCCAGCGGGACTAGTCCGTACTTC. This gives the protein CASGTSPYF.

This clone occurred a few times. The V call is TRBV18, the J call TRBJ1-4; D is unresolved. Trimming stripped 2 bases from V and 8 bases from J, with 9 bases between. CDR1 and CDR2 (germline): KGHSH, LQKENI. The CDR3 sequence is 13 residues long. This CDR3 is CASSPRDKEKLFF. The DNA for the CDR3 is TGTGCCAGCTCACCAAGAGACAAAGAAAAACTGTTTTTT.

The CDR3 loop is CASNMRGGSSYNEQFF. CDR3 in DNA: TGTGCCAGCAACATGCGAGGCGGCAGCTCCTACAATGAGCAGTTCTTC. V usage is TRBV2 and J usage is TRBJ2-1; no clear D. CDR3 length: 16 amino acids. V dropped 7 bases and J dropped 0 bases, with 16 bases sitting between them. Germline lookup yields CDR1 SNHLY and CDR2 FYNNEI.

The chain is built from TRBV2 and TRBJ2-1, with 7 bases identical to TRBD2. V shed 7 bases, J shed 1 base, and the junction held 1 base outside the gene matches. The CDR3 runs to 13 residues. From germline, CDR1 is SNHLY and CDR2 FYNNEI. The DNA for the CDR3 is TGTGCCAGCATGCGGGAGTCCTACAATGAGCAGTTCTTC. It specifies CASMRESYNEQFF.

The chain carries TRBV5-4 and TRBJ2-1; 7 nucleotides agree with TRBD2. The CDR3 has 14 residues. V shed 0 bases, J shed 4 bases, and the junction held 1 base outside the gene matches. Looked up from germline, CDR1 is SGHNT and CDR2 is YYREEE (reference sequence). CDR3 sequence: CASSLAGLYNEQFF. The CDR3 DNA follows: TGTGCCAGCAGCTTGGCGGGACTATACAATGAGCAGTTCTTC. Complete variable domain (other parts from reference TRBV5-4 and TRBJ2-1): ETGVTQSPTHLIKTRGQQVTLRCSSQSGHNTVSWYQQALGQGPQFIFQYYREEENGRGNFPPRFSGLQFPNYSSELNVNALELDDSALYLCASSLAGLYNEQFFGPGTRLTVL.

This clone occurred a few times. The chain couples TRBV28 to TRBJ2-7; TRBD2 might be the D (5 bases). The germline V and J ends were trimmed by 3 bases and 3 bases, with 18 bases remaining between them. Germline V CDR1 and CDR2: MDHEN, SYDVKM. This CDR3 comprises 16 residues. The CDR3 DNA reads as TGTGCCAGCAGTTTTTCCCATAGGCTAGCCGACTACGAGCAGTACTTC. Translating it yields CASSFSHRLADYEQYF.

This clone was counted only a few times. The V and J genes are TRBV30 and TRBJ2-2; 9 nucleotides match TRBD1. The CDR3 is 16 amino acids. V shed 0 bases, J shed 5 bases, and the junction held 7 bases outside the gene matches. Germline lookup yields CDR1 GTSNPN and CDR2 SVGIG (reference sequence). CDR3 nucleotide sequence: TGTGCCTGGAGTGTGTATGGGACAGGGAGGACCGGGGAGCTGTTTTTT. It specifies CAWSVYGTGRTGELFF. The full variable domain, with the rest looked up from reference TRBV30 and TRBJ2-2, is SQTIHQWPATLVQPVGSPLSLECTVEGTSNPNLYWYRQAAGRGLQLLFYSVGIGQISSEVPQNLSASRPQDRQFILSSKKLLLSDSGFYLCAWSVYGTGRTGELFFGEGSRLTVL.

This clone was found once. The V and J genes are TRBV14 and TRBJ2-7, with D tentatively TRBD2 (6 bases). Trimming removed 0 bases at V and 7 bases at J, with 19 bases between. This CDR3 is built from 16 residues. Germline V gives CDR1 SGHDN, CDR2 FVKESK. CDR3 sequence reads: CASSQDYGTRSGEQYF. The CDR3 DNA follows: TGTGCCAGCAGCCAAGATTATGGGACTCGGAGTGGGGAGCAGTACTTC.

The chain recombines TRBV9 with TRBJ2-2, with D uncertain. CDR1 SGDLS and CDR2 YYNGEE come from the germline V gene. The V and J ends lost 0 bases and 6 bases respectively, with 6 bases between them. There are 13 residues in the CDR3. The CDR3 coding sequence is TGTGCCAGCAGCGTAGTCTCCCCCGGGGAGCTGTTTTTT. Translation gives CASSVVSPGELFF. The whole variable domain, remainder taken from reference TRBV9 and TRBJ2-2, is DSGVTQTPKHLITATGQRVTLRCSPRSGDLSVYWYQQSLDQGLQFLIQYYNGEERAKGNILERFSAQQFPDLHSELNLSSLELGDSALYFCASSVVSPGELFFGEGSRLTVL.

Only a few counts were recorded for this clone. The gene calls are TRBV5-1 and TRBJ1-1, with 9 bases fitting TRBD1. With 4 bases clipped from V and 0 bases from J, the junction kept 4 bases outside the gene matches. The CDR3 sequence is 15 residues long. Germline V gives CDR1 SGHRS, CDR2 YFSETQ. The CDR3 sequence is CASSRQGDMNTEAFF. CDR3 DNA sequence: TGCGCCAGCAGCAGACAGGGGGACATGAACACTGAAGCTTTCTTT.

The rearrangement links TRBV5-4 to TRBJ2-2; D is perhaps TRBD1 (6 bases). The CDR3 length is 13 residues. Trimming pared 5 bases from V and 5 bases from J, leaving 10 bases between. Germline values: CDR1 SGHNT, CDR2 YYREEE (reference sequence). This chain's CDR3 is CASSPQGTGELFF. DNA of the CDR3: TGTGCCAGCAGTCCACAGGGAACCGGGGAGCTGTTTTTT.

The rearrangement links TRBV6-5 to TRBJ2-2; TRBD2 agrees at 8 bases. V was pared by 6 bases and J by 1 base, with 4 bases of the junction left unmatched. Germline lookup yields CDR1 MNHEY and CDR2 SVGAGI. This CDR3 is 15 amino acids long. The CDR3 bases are TGTGCCAGCAGCCGACGGGAGGGGAACACCGGGGAGCTGTTTTTT. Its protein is CASSRREGNTGELFF.

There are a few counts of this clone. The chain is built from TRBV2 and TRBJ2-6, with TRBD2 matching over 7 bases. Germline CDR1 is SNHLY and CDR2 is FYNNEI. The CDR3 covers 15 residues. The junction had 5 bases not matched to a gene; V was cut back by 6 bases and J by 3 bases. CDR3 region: CASRDGGSGANVLTF. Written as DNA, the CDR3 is TGTGCCAGCAGGGACGGGGGGAGTGGGGCCAACGTCCTGACTTTC.

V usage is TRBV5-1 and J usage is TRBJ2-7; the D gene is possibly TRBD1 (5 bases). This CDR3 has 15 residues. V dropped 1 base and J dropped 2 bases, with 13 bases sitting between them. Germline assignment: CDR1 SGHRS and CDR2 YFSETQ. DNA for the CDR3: TGCGCCAGCAGCTTGACTACAGGTCTCACCTACGAGCAGTACTTC. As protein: CASSLTTGLTYEQYF.

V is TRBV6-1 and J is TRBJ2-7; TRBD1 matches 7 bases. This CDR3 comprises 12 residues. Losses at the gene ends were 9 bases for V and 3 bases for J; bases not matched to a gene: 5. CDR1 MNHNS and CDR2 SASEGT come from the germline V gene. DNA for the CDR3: TGTGCCAGTCAGGACAGGTACTACGAGCAGTACTTC. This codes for CASQDRYYEQYF.

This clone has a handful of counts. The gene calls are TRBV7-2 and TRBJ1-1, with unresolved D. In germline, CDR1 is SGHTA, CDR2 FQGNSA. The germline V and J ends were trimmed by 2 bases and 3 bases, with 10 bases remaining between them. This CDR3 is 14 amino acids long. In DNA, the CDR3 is TGTGCCAGCAGCTTACTTCCGGGGTACACTGAAGCTTTCTTT. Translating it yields CASSLLPGYTEAFF. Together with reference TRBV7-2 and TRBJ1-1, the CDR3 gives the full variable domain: GAGVSQSPSNKVTEKGKDVELRCDPISGHTALYWYRQSLGQGLEFLIYFQGNSAPDKSGLPSDRFSAERTGGSVSTLTIQRTQQEDSAVYLCASSLLPGYTEAFFGQGTRLTVV.

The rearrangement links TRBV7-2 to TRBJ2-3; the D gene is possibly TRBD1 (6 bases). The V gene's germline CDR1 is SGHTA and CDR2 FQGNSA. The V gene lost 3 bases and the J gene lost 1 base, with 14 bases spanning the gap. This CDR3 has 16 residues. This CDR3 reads CASSFQGLGGTDTQYF. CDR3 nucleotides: TGTGCCAGCAGCTTTCAGGGGCTAGGGGGCACAGATACGCAGTATTTT.